Below, 27 T cell receptor beta chains from the same sample are listed, as sequenced in a study of blood T cell repertoires in COVID-19. The table came from immunoSEQ multiplex PCR; TCRdb's copy has only in-frame clones and leaves some out. The table lists around 340,000 clones, 88% of them singletons. Sequenced sample: PBMCs or T cells enriched from blood (not recorded which). The receptors stem from a woman aged 25 to 45 who had been exposed to COVID-19.

The J gene is TRBJ1-4, the V gene TRBV12-5; 7 bases map to TRBD1. V shed 4 bases, J shed 3 bases, and the junction held 2 bases outside the gene matches. CDR3 length: 14 amino acids. In germline, CDR1 is LGHNT, CDR2 FRNRAP. CDR3 region: CASGWTGANEKLFF. The CDR3 DNA sequence: TGTGCTAGTGGTTGGACAGGCGCTAATGAAAAACTGTTTTTT. Using reference TRBV12-5 and TRBJ1-4 for the parts outside the CDR3, the full variable domain is DARVTQTPRHKVTEMGQEVTMRCQPILGHNTVFWYRQTMMQGLELLAYFRNRAPLDDSGMPKDRFSAEMPDATLATLKIQPSEPRDSAVYFCASGWTGANEKLFFGSGTQLSVL.

The chain is built from TRBV7-9 and TRBJ2-5; D is possibly TRBD2 (5 bases). Trimming left V 5 bases short and J 1 base short, with 11 bases between. Germline values: CDR1 SEHNR, CDR2 FQNEAQ (reference sequence). This CDR3 is 14 amino acids long. The CDR3, as DNA: TGTGCCAGCAGCCCCACGGACTCCCAAGAGACCCAGTACTTC. Protein: CASSPTDSQETQYF.

The rearrangement uses TRBV18 and TRBJ2-7; 9 bases are a match to TRBD2. This CDR3 is 15 amino acids long. Germline V gives CDR1 KGHSH, CDR2 LQKENI. V was clipped by 3 bases and J by 2 bases; unmatched bases: 5. In nucleotides, the CDR3 is TGTGCCAGCTCACCCGAGACTAGCGGTGCCTACGAGCAGTACTTC. Protein: CASSPETSGAYEQYF. The entire variable domain, with the rest obtained from reference TRBV18 and TRBJ2-7, is as follows: NAGVMQNPRHLVRRRGQEARLRCSPMKGHSHVYWYRQLPEEGLKFMVYLQKENIIDESGMPKERFSAEFPKEGPSILRIQQVVRGDSAAYFCASSPETSGAYEQYFGPGTRLTVT.

This chain uses TRBV9 with TRBJ1-2; no firm D call. The CDR3 consists of 13 residues. With 0 bases removed from V and 3 bases from J, the gap between germline ends came to 6 bases. Germline V CDR1 and CDR2: SGDLS, YYNGEE. The chain's CDR3 is CASSVGTDYGYTF. CDR3 sequence (DNA): TGTGCCAGCAGCGTAGGAACAGACTATGGCTACACCTTC.

The chain couples TRBV10-3 to TRBJ1-5; D is uncertain. Germline V gene sequence: CDR1 ENHRY, CDR2 SYGVKD. This CDR3 has 15 amino acids. V was clipped by 3 bases and J by 2 bases, with 11 bases between them. The CDR3: CAISEFHGGNQPQHF. In DNA form, the CDR3 reads TGTGCCATCAGTGAATTCCACGGGGGCAATCAGCCCCAGCATTTT.

This sequence joins TRBV18 and TRBJ1-6; tentatively, D is TRBD1 (6 bases). The CDR3 totals 17 residues. Germline values: CDR1 KGHSH, CDR2 LQKENI. Trimming took off 1 base at V and 0 bases at J, with 10 bases between the two ends. The CDR3 nucleotides read TGTGCCAGCTCACCACGGGGGGGCTACTCCTATAATTCACCCCTCCACTTT. Protein sequence: CASSPRGGYSYNSPLHF.

This chain connects TRBV18 to TRBJ1-1, with D unresolved. The CDR3 totals 15 residues. The V and J ends lost 0 bases and 4 bases respectively, with 12 bases between them. Germline V lookup: CDR1 KGHSH, CDR2 LQKENI. Written as DNA, the CDR3 is TGTGCCAGCTCACCACCTGGAGGACTTCGCACTGAAGCTTTCTTT. As protein: CASSPPGGLRTEAFF.

This sequence joins TRBV3-1 (or the pseudogene TRBV3-2) and TRBJ1-2; maybe TRBD1 (5 bases). The ends were cut back, 2 bases at V and 2 bases at J, with 9 bases in the middle. The CDR3 runs to 14 residues. Germline CDR1 LGHDT, CDR2 YNNKEL (reference sequence). CDR3 sequence (DNA): TGTGCCAGCAGCCAAAGGGGCAGCAACTATGGCTACACCTTC. Its translation is CASSQRGSNYGYTF.

This clone was counted only a few times. The gene calls are TRBV7-3 and TRBJ2-7, with D perhaps matching TRBD2 (6 bases). In germline, CDR1 is SGHTA, CDR2 FQGTGA. V shed 4 bases and J shed 0 bases, with 13 bases lying between them. CDR3 length equals 15 residues. The CDR3 DNA reads TGTGCCAGCAGCTGGGGCTCCGGGAGCTCCTACGAGCAGTACTTC. It encodes CASSWGSGSSYEQYF.

The chain uses TRBV19 and TRBJ1-3; tentatively, D is TRBD1 (5 bases). V shed 7 bases and J shed 2 bases, with 15 bases lying between them. The length of the CDR3 is 15 residues. The germline V gene has CDR1 LNHDA and CDR2 SQIVND (reference sequence). For the CDR3, the DNA is TGTGCCAGTAACCACCGGAGGGGAGCTGGAAACACCATATATTTT. It translates to CASNHRRGAGNTIYF.

The V call is TRBV9, the J call TRBJ2-3, with 7 bases matching TRBD2. With V trimmed by 4 bases and J by 0 bases, 8 bases remained unmatched. The CDR3 covers 16 residues. Germline V gives CDR1 SGDLS, CDR2 YYNGEE. The CDR3 loop reads CASSLTSSGSTDTQYF. DNA of the CDR3: TGTGCCAGCAGCCTCACCTCTAGCGGCAGCACAGATACGCAGTATTTT. The full variable domain, with the rest looked up from reference TRBV9 and TRBJ2-3, is DSGVTQTPKHLITATGQRVTLRCSPRSGDLSVYWYQQSLDQGLQFLIQYYNGEERAKGNILERFSAQQFPDLHSELNLSSLELGDSALYFCASSLTSSGSTDTQYFGPGTRLTVL.

This chain connects TRBV2 to TRBJ1-4; D unclear. Germline CDR1 and CDR2: SNHLY and FYNNEI. V was shortened by 6 bases and J by 7 bases, with 12 bases between the two germline ends. This CDR3 is 13 amino acids long. The CDR3 sequence: CASRGGPREKLFF. Written as DNA, the CDR3 is TGTGCCAGCAGGGGAGGGCCCCGTGAAAAACTGTTTTTT.

The chain employs TRBV6-5 and TRBJ2-3; 10 bases match TRBD2. V shed 9 bases and J 6 bases; nucleotides not matched to a gene: 6. The germline V gene encodes CDR1 MNHEY and CDR2 SVGAGI. CDR3 length: 13 residues. This CDR3 reads CASTSGAMDTQYF. CDR3 coding DNA: TGTGCCAGTACTAGCGGGGCTATGGATACGCAGTATTTT.

The chain employs TRBV19 and TRBJ2-7; 10 bases match TRBD2. Germline assignment: CDR1 LNHDA and CDR2 SQIVND (reference sequence). V lost 7 bases, J lost 0 bases, and 6 bases stayed unmatched. CDR3 size: 15 residues. CDR3 coding DNA: TGTGCCAGTAAAACTAGCGGGGCGAGCTCCTACGAGCAGTACTTC. Protein product: CASKTSGASSYEQYF.

The chain has TRBV7-2 and TRBJ2-2, with a weak D call TRBD1 (6 bases). Germline V lookup: CDR1 SGHTA, CDR2 FQGNSA. V lost 5 bases and J lost 8, with 15 bases in between. CDR3 size: 14 residues. CDR3 coding DNA: TGTGCCAGCAGCATAAACAGGGTTTCGGGGGAGCTGTTTTTT. The encoded protein is CASSINRVSGELFF.

In this sample, this clone turned up a few times. The chain recombines TRBV9 with TRBJ1-6; 7 bases are a match to TRBD1. Germline loops: CDR1 SGDLS, CDR2 YYNGEE. V gave up 3 bases and J gave up 8 bases; unmatched junction bases: 5. The CDR3 contains 14 residues. The CDR3, as DNA: TGTGCCAGCAGCGGACAGGGTCTGGATTCACCCCTCCACTTT. It translates to CASSGQGLDSPLHF. Variable domain in full (rest from reference TRBV9 and TRBJ1-6): DSGVTQTPKHLITATGQRVTLRCSPRSGDLSVYWYQQSLDQGLQFLIQYYNGEERAKGNILERFSAQQFPDLHSELNLSSLELGDSALYFCASSGQGLDSPLHFGNGTRLTVT.

The genes are TRBV29-1 and TRBJ1-2; 7 nucleotides line up with TRBD1. Germline V CDR1 and CDR2: SQVTM, ANQGSEA. The CDR3 consists of 15 residues. Trimming took 4 bases from V and 3 from J; bases not matched to a gene: 11. CDR3: CSVARKIDRDYGYTF. The CDR3 nucleotides are TGCAGCGTTGCCCGGAAGATCGACAGGGACTATGGCTACACCTTC.

This clone has more than one count but fewer than ten. The CDR3 protein is CASSLLGTSRTEQYF. The DNA for the CDR3 is TGTGCCAGCAGTTTGTTGGGGACTAGTCGTACCGAGCAGTACTTC. The rearrangement links TRBV28 to TRBJ2-7; the match to TRBD2 covers 8 bases. The germline gives CDR1 MDHEN, CDR2 SYDVKM. The V and J ends lost 3 bases and 6 bases, in that order; junction bases with no gene match: 10. This CDR3 has 15 amino acids.

The rearrangement joins TRBV29-1 to TRBJ1-5; 9 positions agree with TRBD1. The CDR3 consists of 15 residues. V shed 4 bases, J shed 6 bases, and the junction held 10 bases outside the gene matches. CDR1 is SQVTM, CDR2 ANQGSEA, per germline. CDR3 in DNA: TGCAGCGTTGCGACCGGGACAGGGATTAGTCAGCCCCAGCATTTT. As protein: CSVATGTGISQPQHF.

The chain is built from TRBV6-5 and TRBJ1-2; 7 bases align to TRBD1. With 6 bases clipped from V and 8 bases from J, the junction kept 15 bases outside the gene matches. Germline CDR1 MNHEY, CDR2 SVGAGI. This CDR3 is 15 amino acids long. CDR3 in amino acids: CASSLRDSQTWGYTF. The DNA of the CDR3 is TGTGCCAGCAGCCTCCGGGACAGCCAGACTTGGGGCTACACCTTC.

V and J are TRBV14 and TRBJ2-2, with D unclear. The germline gives CDR1 SGHDN, CDR2 FVKESK. The V end lost 0 bases, the J end lost 3 bases, and 11 bases lay between the germline ends. This CDR3 spans 16 amino acids. This CDR3 is CASSQESLYYTGELFF. The CDR3 DNA sequence: TGTGCCAGCAGCCAAGAATCCCTTTATTACACCGGGGAGCTGTTTTTT.

This clone was seen only once. The chain employs TRBV10-2 and TRBJ1-6; 7 bases fit TRBD1. Germline CDR1 and CDR2: WSHSY and SAAADI. CDR3 size: 14 residues. The J segment lost 0 bases and the V segment lost 10 bases, leaving 3 bases of the junction unmatched. CDR3 protein: CAIQGGSYNSPLHF. DNA for the CDR3: TGCGCCATCCAGGGGGGCTCCTATAATTCACCCCTCCACTTT.

The chain joins TRBV5-1 to TRBJ1-1; TRBD1 matches at 9 bases. Germline-derived CDR1 and CDR2 are SGHRS and YFSETQ. The CDR3 runs to 14 residues. V shed 1 base, J shed 5 bases, and the junction held 3 bases outside the gene matches. In DNA, the CDR3 is TGCGCCAGCAGCTTGCCGGGACAGGGAACTGAAGCTTTCTTT. Translation gives CASSLPGQGTEAFF.

The chain is built from TRBV28 and TRBJ1-1; no definite D call. The CDR3 covers 13 residues. Trimming cost V 2 bases and J 3 bases, with 7 bases left between them. Germline loops: CDR1 MDHEN, CDR2 SYDVKM. The CDR3: CASSLDIYTEAFF. CDR3 DNA: TGTGCCAGCAGTTTAGACATATACACTGAAGCTTTCTTT.

The V gene is TRBV5-1, the J gene TRBJ2-7; 7 bases map to TRBD2. V was clipped by 1 base and J by 4 bases; unmatched bases: 8. CDR3 length: 15 amino acids. CDR1 is SGHRS, CDR2 YFSETQ, per germline. Written as DNA, the CDR3 is TGCGCCAGCAGCTTGACCAATGGGGGGGTTTACGAGCAGTACTTC. This translates into CASSLTNGGVYEQYF.

V and J are TRBV6-5 and TRBJ2-2; TRBD1 matches 7 bases. This CDR3 has 15 amino acids. The germline gives CDR1 MNHEY, CDR2 SVGAGI. Unmatched junction bases numbered 8, after V lost 5 bases and J lost 5 bases. The CDR3 sequence: CASSQTGAATGELFF. In DNA form, the CDR3 reads TGTGCCAGCAGTCAAACAGGGGCGGCGACCGGGGAGCTGTTTTTT.

V and J are TRBV6-5 and TRBJ2-2; 11 positions agree with TRBD1. This CDR3 region has 15 residues. Germline CDR1 is MNHEY and CDR2 is SVGAGI. The V gene end was trimmed by 8 bases and the J gene end by 4 bases; junction bases not matched to a gene: 6. The CDR3 DNA reads TGTGCCAGCGGCCAGGGACAGGGGGTCACCGGGGAGCTGTTTTTT. Translation: CASGQGQGVTGELFF.